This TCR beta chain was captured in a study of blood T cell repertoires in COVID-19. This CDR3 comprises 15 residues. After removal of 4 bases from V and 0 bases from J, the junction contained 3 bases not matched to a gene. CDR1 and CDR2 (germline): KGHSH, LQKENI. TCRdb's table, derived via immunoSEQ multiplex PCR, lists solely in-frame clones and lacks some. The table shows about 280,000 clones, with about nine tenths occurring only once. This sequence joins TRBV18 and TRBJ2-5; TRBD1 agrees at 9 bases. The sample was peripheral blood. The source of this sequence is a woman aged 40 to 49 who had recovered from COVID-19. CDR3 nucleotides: TGTGCCAGCTCACGGGGGACAGGGAACCAAGAGACCCAGTACTTC. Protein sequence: CASSRGTGNQETQYF.